The rows below give T cell receptor beta chains drawn from one sample of a study of T cell repertoires in cytomegalovirus infection. TCRdb fed the reads into MiXCR, producing one record per CDR3 protein. The sample lists under 250,000 distinct CDR3 sequences; 10% to 15% were seen once. The sample comprised PBMCs. The receptors stem from a human donor in good health (CMV status not recorded). Some clones in this sample may be carry-over from other donors' samples. Both conserved end residues are part of each CDR3. The D gene is left open where the match is weak. Only some rows state a clone size, as once, few, many or a class for expanded clones.

abundance	d_gene	v_gene	j_gene	CDR3aa	CDR3nt
many	.	TRBV7-2	TRBJ2-7	CASSLRGGAYEQYF	TGTGCCAGCAGCTTAAGAGGGGGGGCCTACGAGCAGTACTTC
many	.	TRBV4-3	TRBJ2-1	CASSLPTLGTDSFF	TGCGCCAGCAGCCTACCCACCCTCGGGACGGATTCGTTCTTC
few	.	TRBV4-3	TRBJ1-5	CASSQTDTHNSAQHF	TGCGCCAGCAGCCAAACAGACACTCACAACTCGGCCCAGCATTTT
.	.	TRBV29-1	TRBJ1-5	CSVARQQDQPQHF	TGCAGCGTGGCCCGACAGCAGGATCAGCCCCAGCATTTT
.	TRBD1	TRBV19	TRBJ1-1	CASSIPDRGTEAFF	TGTGCCAGTAGTATCCCGGACAGGGGCACTGAAGCTTTCTTT
many	TRBD1	TRBV12-3/TRBV12-4	TRBJ2-7	CASSLRGTGGYEQYF	TGTGCCAGCAGTTTACGCGGGACAGGGGGCTACGAGCAGTACTTC
.	.	TRBV6-2/TRBV6-3	TRBJ1-1	CASSYTPANTEAFF	TGTGCCAGCAGTTACACCCCGGCGAACACTGAAGCTTTCTTT
many	.	TRBV11-2	TRBJ2-5	CASSFGAQETQYF	TGTGCCAGCAGCTTTGGGGCACAAGAGACCCAGTACTTC
many	.	TRBV7-2	TRBJ2-3	CASSLRRGGTDTQYF	TGTGCCAGCAGCTTACGGCGAGGCGGCACAGATACGCAGTATTTT
many	.	TRBV5-5	TRBJ2-1	CASSLGLQAYNEQFF	TGTGCCAGCAGCTTGGGGCTTCAAGCCTACAATGAGCAGTTCTTC
few	TRBD1	TRBV4-1	TRBJ1-3	CASSHPGQTNSGNTIYF	TGCGCCAGCAGCCACCCGGGACAGACCAACTCTGGAAACACCATATATTTT
few	.	TRBV29-1	TRBJ1-1	CSVEPMNTEAFF	TGCAGCGTGGAACCAATGAACACTGAAGCTTTCTTT
few	.	TRBV5-1	TRBJ1-1	CASSSSRALNTEAFF	TGCGCCAGCAGCTCTTCGCGGGCCCTAAACACTGAAGCTTTCTTT
many	.	TRBV6-1	TRBJ2-3	CASTRDGTGDTQYF	TGTGCCAGCACCCGCGATGGCACAGGGGATACGCAGTATTTT
many	.	TRBV7-2	TRBJ2-5	CASSLARQGKTQYF	TGTGCCAGCAGCTTAGCACGGCAGGGGAAGACCCAGTACTTC
many	TRBD2	TRBV9	TRBJ2-1	CASSADLGLAGGPGQFF	TGTGCCAGCAGCGCCGACCTAGGACTAGCGGGAGGGCCGGGTCAGTTCTTC